Sequencing of this T cell receptor beta chain was carried out in a study of blood T cell repertoires in COVID-19 (dated by TCRdb to about 2020). Study-wide context: The collaborator samples originated in the United States, Italy and Spain and spanned the acute and convalescent phases of COVID-19. The material from the prospective study consisted of cDNA or gDNA derived from T cells, B-cell-depleted T cells, or PBMCs. Deeply sampled blood TCRbeta repertoires from subjects exposed to, actively infected with, or recovered from COVID-19 were included in the dataset. The repertoires were released in a freely available public database meant as a resource for research on the immune response to SARS-CoV-2. Samples came from the ongoing ImmuneRACE study (first 160 participants) plus 1,254 subjects from 6 global collaborators. A de-identified subject ID, COVID-19 status, age in years and sex were almost always included in the sample metadata. Where HLA class I and class II types were available, the types were taken from metadata supplied by the sample provider, not from assay-based typing. The paper's findings and limits, for the study overall: The quantity of clinical and demographic metadata differed by source and by participant and was supplied without curation.

About this clone: The clone's antigen remains unknown. Base qualities were left out, and no much larger clone turns up one base away.

The CDR3, cysteine through phenylalanine, is 15 amino acids long. Only the CDR3 DNA stays, 45 bases, in frame from base 1. At the junction V is shortened by 7 bases and J by 3 bases; bases outside the gene matches: 12. The germline V gene (reference sequence) supplies CDR1 SGHKS and CDR2 YYEKEE. Collaborating institutions collected whole blood in K2EDTA tubes following their own protocols. For TCRbeta analysis, collaborators shipped samples in one of three forms: frozen whole blood, isolated PBMCs, or DNA extracted from either of those sample types. TCRbeta CDR3 regions were amplified from genomic DNA by means of the immunoSEQ Assay, a bias-controlled multiplex PCR. The authors' pipeline ran thus. The number of nucleated cells in each sample was estimated from the amplification of reference gene primers within the assay. To quantify the absolute abundance of each unique TCRbeta CDR3 rearrangement, sequence reads were collapsed and filtered. Productive Simpson clonality was computed per sample as the square root of Simpson's diversity index over productive rearrangements. This immuneACCESS table, as held by TCRdb, lists in-frame sequences with V and J called but not all clones. Of the missing ones, under half trace to an unresolved V gene in checked studies; the others have no known cause. D and trimming come from the DNA, and the V and J calls and clone size come from that table. The sample table records about 98,000 clones; approximately 84% of these occur just once. About 10% of the sample is held by the ten biggest clonotypes.

The sequence joins TRBV5-5 to TRBJ2-5; 7 central bases correspond to TRBD1. This TCR came from a woman of 80 years or more with acute or convalescent COVID-19. What was sequenced was peripheral blood. The DNA is as follows: TGTGCCAGCGGTTCCCCTTGGGACAGAGAAGAGACCCAGTACTTC. This translates into CASGSPWDREETQYF.